Listed below are T cell receptor beta chains from one sample, sequenced in a study of blood T cell repertoires in COVID-19. Measured with immunoSEQ multiplex PCR; TCRdb has only the in-frame clones, and not every one. The repertoire consists of roughly 160,000 clones, with roughly 86% occurring once and the leading ten covering approximately 0.6%. Sequencing was done on a sample of peripheral blood. Every receptor here comes from a man in his sixties with COVID-19, enrolled during active disease. CDR3s include the opening cysteine and the closing phenylalanine or tryptophan. A D gene is named only where the DNA matches it firmly. Size tells how often a clone was seen (once, few, many) or the class of an expanded clone, and some rows leave it out.

TRBD1	TRBV5-6	-	TRBJ2-4	TGTGCCAGCAGACACAGGGGATCCAAAAACATTCAGTACTTC	CASRHRGSKNIQYF
-	TRBV7-3	-	TRBJ1-2	TGTGCCAGCAGCCCTCAACAGGGACCTTTATATGGCTACACCTTC	CASSPQQGPLYGYTF
-	TRBV3-1/TRBV3-2	-	TRBJ2-4	TGTGCCAGCAGCCAAGAGCCACAGGGTTACGCCCTCATAGCCAAAAACATTCAGTACTTC	CASSQEPQGYALIAKNIQYF
TRBD2	TRBV29-1	-	TRBJ2-2	TGCAGCGTTGTCCCGGGACTAGCGGGAGGCGGGGAGCTGTTTTTT	CSVVPGLAGGGELFF
TRBD1	TRBV9	once	TRBJ1-2	TGTGCCAGCAGCGGCTACGACAGGGCCTATGGCTACACCTTC	CASSGYDRAYGYTF
-	TRBV3-1/TRBV3-2	-	TRBJ1-5	TGTGCCAGCAGCCCTAGGGGTCAGCCCCAGCATTTT	CASSPRGQPQHF
-	TRBV11-3	-	TRBJ2-7	TGTGCCAGCAGCTCAGGGATGACCATAGTCACCTACGAGCAGTACTTC	CASSSGMTIVTYEQYF
-	TRBV19	-	TRBJ1-2	TGTGCCAGTAGTATAAATGGGCAGACCTATGGCTACACCTTC	CASSINGQTYGYTF
TRBD1	TRBV9	-	TRBJ1-1	TGTGCCAGCAGCGTAAGAGGGGGCCCCCCACTCACTGAAGCTTTCTTT	CASSVRGGPPLTEAFF
-	TRBV14	-	TRBJ2-2	TGTGCCAGCAGCCCTCAGGGGATCAACACCGGGGAGCTGTTTTTT	CASSPQGINTGELFF
TRBD2	TRBV5-1	-	TRBJ2-7	TGCGCCAGCAGCTTGTTATCGGTTAGCGGGGGGGCAATTGGATTGCAGTACTTC	CASSLLSVSGGAIGLQYF
TRBD1	TRBV24-1	-	TRBJ1-5	TGTGCCACCAGTGATTCCGAAGGGGGCAGGCAGCCCCAGCATTTT	CATSDSEGGRQPQHF
-	TRBV10-3	-	TRBJ2-3	TGTGCCATCAGTGAGTCGGCTAGGACAGATACGCAGTATTTT	CAISESARTDTQYF
TRBD2	TRBV18	-	TRBJ2-7	TGTGCCAGCTCACCACCGTTTTCGGGGAGGGGTCGGTCCTACGAGCAGTACTTC	CASSPPFSGRGRSYEQYF
-	TRBV11-2	few	TRBJ2-7	TGTGCCAGCAACCCGGGAGTGGGGGGGCTGGACTACGAGCAGTACTTC	CASNPGVGGLDYEQYF
TRBD1	TRBV11-3	-	TRBJ2-7	TGTGCCAGCAGCTCAACCGGGACAGGAATCTACGAGCAGTACTTC	CASSSTGTGIYEQYF
-	TRBV27	-	TRBJ1-1	TGTGCCAGCAGTTTAGGGCAGGGGCGAACTTGGAACACTGAAGCTTTCTTT	CASSLGQGRTWNTEAFF
-	TRBV14	few	TRBJ2-2	TGTGCCAGCAGCGTACGGGGCGGGGAGCTGTTTTTT	CASSVRGGELFF
TRBD1	TRBV6-5	-	TRBJ2-5	TGTGCCAGCAGTCTGGGAGGGACAGGGGGGGAGACCCAGTACTTC	CASSLGGTGGETQYF
-	TRBV5-1	-	TRBJ1-3	TGCGCCAGCAGCTTGGAGCTGAGCTCTGGAAACACCATATATTTT	CASSLELSSGNTIYF
TRBD2	TRBV7-7	-	TRBJ2-7	TGTGCTAGCAGTCTGGGGACTAGCTCACCCTACGAGCAGTACTTC	CASSLGTSSPYEQYF
TRBD2	TRBV7-2	once	TRBJ2-4	TGTGCCAGCAGCTTAGCGCGGGGGATGAACATTCAGTACTTC	CASSLARGMNIQYF